This paragraph covers one T cell receptor beta chain sequence. Its specificity is not known. This sample stems from a study of cytomegalovirus exposure and HLA in healthy donors. Background on the study: An early release of data contained tens of millions of unique TCRs, which came from HLA-typed donors. Overall study results and limits: Analysis was carried out at a later point, and it linked a missense DCLRE1C variant to TCR beta V- and J-gene trimming. The study listed about 150 cytomegalovirus-associated TCR beta chains.

The V gene's germline CDR1 is SGHRS and CDR2 YFSETQ. This CDR3 contains 15 residues. V gave up 4 bases and J gave up 0 bases; unmatched junction bases: 6. Use of 60 Vbeta and 13 Jbeta primers characterized the PCR. The repertoire was sequenced with immunoSEQ multiplex PCR; TCRdb's copy has only in-frame clones and lacks some. This sample has roughly 150,000 clones, with roughly 84% found just once. This chain joins TRBV5-1 and TRBJ2-5; 7 nucleotides align to TRBD1. This TCR was recovered from a woman in her late teens or twenties in good health and CMV-seronegative. Sequenced material: PBMCs. The CDR3 region has the DNA TGCGCCAGCAGCCCGGGACAGCGGTACCAAGAGACCCAGTACTTC. It yields the protein CASSPGQRYQETQYF.